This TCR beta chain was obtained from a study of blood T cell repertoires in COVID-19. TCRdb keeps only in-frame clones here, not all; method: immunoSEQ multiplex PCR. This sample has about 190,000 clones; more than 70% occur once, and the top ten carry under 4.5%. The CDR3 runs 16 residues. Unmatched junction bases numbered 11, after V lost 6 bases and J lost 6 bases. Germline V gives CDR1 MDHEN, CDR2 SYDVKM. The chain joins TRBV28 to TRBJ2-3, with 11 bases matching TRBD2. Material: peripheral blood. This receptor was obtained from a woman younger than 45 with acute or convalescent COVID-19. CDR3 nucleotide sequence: TGTGCCAGCAGCCTTCCCCCTAGCGGGAGGATGGATACGCAGTATTTT. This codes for CASSLPPSGRMDTQYF. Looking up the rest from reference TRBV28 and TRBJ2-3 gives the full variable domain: DVKVTQSSRYLVKRTGEKVFLECVQDMDHENMFWYRQDPGLGLRLIYFSYDVKMKEKGDIPEGYSVSREKKERFSLILESASTNQTSMYLCASSLPPSGRMDTQYFGPGTRLTVL.